These 8 T cell receptor beta chains were all obtained from the same sample, sequenced in a study of T-cell reconstitution after alpha-beta-depleted transplantation in children. Unique molecular identifiers were used to barcode this TCRbeta library. MiXCR was run by TCRdb on the PCR reads, yielding one entry per CDR3 protein. This table has almost 400,000 distinct CDR3 sequences, roughly 22% appearing once. The sample here was PBMCs from the stem cell graft donor, taken from the stem cell graft. These receptors came from a human donor who donated a stem cell graft to a child with acute myeloid leukemia.

As regards this clonotype: Here the CDR3 omits its conserved ending phenylalanine or tryptophan, so a read error is the likely source. Because the CDR3's place on the DNA is in doubt, the DNA is left out and the CDR3 is given as listed by TCRdb. This chain links TRBV20-1 with TRBJ2-3; the table's D gene call, TRBD2, was not cross checked with the DNA. CDR1 DFQATT and CDR2 SNEGSKA come from the germline V gene (reference sequence). The CDR3 is made up of 13 amino acids, end residues included. The CDR3 spells CSATADPGLRAVL.

The sample holds a few counts of this clonotype. V is TRBV29-1 and J is TRBJ2-5; D call uncertain. This CDR3 is built from 12 residues. The germline V gene encodes CDR1 SQVTM and CDR2 ANQGSEA. Trimming shortened V by 7 bases and J by 0 bases, and 9 bases separated the two germline ends. The DNA for the CDR3 is TGCAGCGCTCTATTGAACCAAGAGACCCAGTACTTC. Translated: CSALLNQETQYF.

In its sample, this clonotype was seen a few times. The V gene is TRBV29-1, the J gene TRBJ2-2; 8 nucleotides match TRBD1. This CDR3 has 18 residues. Germline loops: CDR1 SQVTM, CDR2 ANQGSEA. V lost 0 bases to trimming and J lost 4 bases; unmatched junction nucleotides: 13. This chain's CDR3 is CSVEEALGAGGGTGELFF. In DNA form, the CDR3 reads TGCAGCGTTGAAGAAGCCCTGGGTGCAGGGGGCGGCACCGGGGAGCTGTTTTTT.

This clonotype has at least ten counts. The rearrangement uses TRBV29-1 and TRBJ2-7; 8 positions agree with TRBD1. The CDR3 is 11 residues long. The germline CDR1 and CDR2 sequences are SQVTM and ANQGSEA. V dropped 6 bases and J dropped 3; count of bases not matched to a gene: 1. The CDR3 DNA reads as TGCAGCGTGGGACAGGACTACGAGCAGTACTTC. Protein sequence: CSVGQDYEQYF.

This clonotype showed up just a few times. The V and J genes are TRBV12-5 and TRBJ2-7; the match to TRBD1 covers 9 bases. This CDR3 has 16 residues. Germline trimming cut 0 bases from V and 3 bases from J; bases unmatched to any gene: 6. Per germline, CDR1 LGHNT and CDR2 FRNRAP. CDR3 region: CASGLVVGQGFYEQYF. The CDR3 region has the DNA TGTGCTAGTGGTTTGGTAGTGGGACAGGGTTTCTACGAGCAGTACTTC. Drawing the rest from reference TRBV12-5 and TRBJ2-7, the complete variable domain is DARVTQTPRHKVTEMGQEVTMRCQPILGHNTVFWYRQTMMQGLELLAYFRNRAPLDDSGMPKDRFSAEMPDATLATLKIQPSEPRDSAVYFCASGLVVGQGFYEQYFGPGTRLTVT.

The table lists this clonotype with many counts. The rearrangement joins TRBV20-1 to TRBJ2-7; 7 nucleotides agree with TRBD1. Germline V CDR1 and CDR2: DFQATT, SNEGSKA (reference sequence). The V gene end was trimmed by 3 bases and the J gene end by 2 bases; junction bases not matched to a gene: 7. The CDR3 length is 14 residues. CDR3 bases: TGCAGTGCTAGGATAAGCAGGGGGACCTACGAGCAGTACTTC. Its protein product is CSARISRGTYEQYF.

This clonotype was counted ten times or more. V usage is TRBV29-1 and J usage is TRBJ2-7; possibly TRBD1 or TRBD2 for D (5 bases each). Trimming stripped 6 bases from V and 5 bases from J, with 14 bases between. The CDR3 is 12 amino acids. Germline V gene data show CDR1 as SQVTM and CDR2 as ANQGSEA. Written as DNA, the CDR3 is TGCAGCGTCCAGAGGGGAGCCGACGAGCAGTACTTC. It specifies CSVQRGADEQYF.

The chain is built from TRBV12-3 or TRBV12-4 and TRBJ2-1, with TRBD2 matching 7 bases. The V segment lost 6 bases and the J segment 0 bases; nucleotides outside the gene matches: 11. The CDR3 has 17 amino acids. The CDR3 DNA reads as TGTGCCAGCAGCCTACAACTAGCGCCCGACTCCTACAATGAGCAGTTCTTC. Amino acids: CASSLQLAPDSYNEQFF.